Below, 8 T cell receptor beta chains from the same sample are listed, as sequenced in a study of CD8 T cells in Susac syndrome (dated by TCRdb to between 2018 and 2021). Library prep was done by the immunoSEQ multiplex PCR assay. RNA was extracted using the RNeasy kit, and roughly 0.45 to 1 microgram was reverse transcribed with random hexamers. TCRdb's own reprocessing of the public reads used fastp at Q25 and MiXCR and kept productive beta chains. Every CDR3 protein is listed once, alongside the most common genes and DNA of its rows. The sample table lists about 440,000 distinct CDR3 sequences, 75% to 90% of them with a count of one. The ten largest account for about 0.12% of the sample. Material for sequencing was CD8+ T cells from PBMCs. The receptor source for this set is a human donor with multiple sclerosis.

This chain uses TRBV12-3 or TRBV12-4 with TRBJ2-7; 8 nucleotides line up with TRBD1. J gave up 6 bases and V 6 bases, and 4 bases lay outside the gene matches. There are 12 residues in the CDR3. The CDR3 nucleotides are TGTGCCAGCAGATCAGACAGGGGCGAGCAGTACTTC. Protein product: CASRSDRGEQYF.

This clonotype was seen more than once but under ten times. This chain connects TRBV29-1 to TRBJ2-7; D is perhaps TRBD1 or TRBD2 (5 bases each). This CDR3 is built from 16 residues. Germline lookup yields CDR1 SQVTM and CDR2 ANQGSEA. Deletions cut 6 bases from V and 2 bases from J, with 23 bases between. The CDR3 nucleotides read TGCAGCGTGGGACCGGGGCCCTCTCGAGGAACCTACGAGCAGTACTTC. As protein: CSVGPGPSRGTYEQYF.

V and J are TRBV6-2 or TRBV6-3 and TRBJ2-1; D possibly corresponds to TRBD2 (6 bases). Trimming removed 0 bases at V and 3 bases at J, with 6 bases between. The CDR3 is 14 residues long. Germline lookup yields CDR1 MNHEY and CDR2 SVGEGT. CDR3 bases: TGTGCCAGCAGTTACTCGGGACTCTACAATGAGCAGTTCTTC. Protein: CASSYSGLYNEQFF.

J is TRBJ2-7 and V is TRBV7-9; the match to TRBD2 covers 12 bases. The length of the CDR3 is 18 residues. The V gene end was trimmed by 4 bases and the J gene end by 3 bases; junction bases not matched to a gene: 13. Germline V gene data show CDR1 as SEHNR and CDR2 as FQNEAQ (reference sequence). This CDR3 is CASSSTTSGSPPNYEQYF. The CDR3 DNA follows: TGTGCCAGCAGCTCGACGACTAGCGGGAGCCCTCCGAACTACGAGCAGTACTTC. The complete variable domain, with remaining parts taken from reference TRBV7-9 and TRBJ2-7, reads DTGVSQNPRHKITKRGQNVTFRCDPISEHNRLYWYRQTLGQGPEFLTYFQNEAQLEKSRLLSDRFSAERPKGSFSTLEIQRTEQGDSAMYLCASSSTTSGSPPNYEQYFGPGTRLTVT.

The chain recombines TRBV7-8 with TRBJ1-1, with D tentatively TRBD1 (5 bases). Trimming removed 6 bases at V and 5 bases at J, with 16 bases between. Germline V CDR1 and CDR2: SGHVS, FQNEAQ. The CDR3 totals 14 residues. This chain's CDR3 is CASRAGGVGTEAFF. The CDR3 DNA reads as TGTGCCAGCAGGGCCGGGGGGGTAGGAACTGAAGCTTTCTTT.

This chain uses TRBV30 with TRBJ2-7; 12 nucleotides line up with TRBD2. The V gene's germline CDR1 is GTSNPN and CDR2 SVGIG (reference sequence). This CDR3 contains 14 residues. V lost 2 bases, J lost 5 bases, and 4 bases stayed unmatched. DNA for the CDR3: TGTGCCTGGAGTTTGACTAGCGGGAGTGACGAGCAGTACTTC. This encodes CAWSLTSGSDEQYF. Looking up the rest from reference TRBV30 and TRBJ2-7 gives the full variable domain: SQTIHQWPATLVQPVGSPLSLECTVEGTSNPNLYWYRQAAGRGLQLLFYSVGIGQISSEVPQNLSASRPQDRQFILSSKKLLLSDSGFYLCAWSLTSGSDEQYFGPGTRLTVT.

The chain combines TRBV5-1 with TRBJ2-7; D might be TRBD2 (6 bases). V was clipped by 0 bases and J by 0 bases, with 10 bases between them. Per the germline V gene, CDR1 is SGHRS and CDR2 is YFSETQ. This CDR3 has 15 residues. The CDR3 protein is CASSLELAASYEQYF. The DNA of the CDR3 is TGCGCCAGCAGCTTGGAGTTAGCGGCCTCCTACGAGCAGTACTTC.

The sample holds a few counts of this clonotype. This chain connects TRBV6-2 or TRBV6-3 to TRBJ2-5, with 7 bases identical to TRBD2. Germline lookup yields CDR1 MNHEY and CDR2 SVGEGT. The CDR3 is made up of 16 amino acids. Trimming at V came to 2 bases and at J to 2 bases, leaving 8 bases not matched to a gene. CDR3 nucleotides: TGTGCCAGCAGTTACCCCGGTGGCGGGGGTCAAGAGACCCAGTACTTC. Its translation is CASSYPGGGGQETQYF.